The 14 T cell receptor beta chains below come from one sample, sequenced in a study of cytomegalovirus exposure and HLA in healthy donors. The assay was immunoSEQ multiplex PCR, and TCRdb's table has in-frame clones only and misses some. This sample has about 160,000 clones, with roughly 84% found just once. The sample consisted of PBMCs. These receptors all stem from a man aged 25 to 40 in good health and CMV-seropositive.

In its sample, this clone was seen once. DNA for the CDR3: TGCAGCGTTGACCTAATCGGGAGACCCCCTTGGGAGCAGTACTTC. It encodes CSVDLIGRPPWEQYF. V is TRBV29-1 and J is TRBJ2-7; perhaps TRBD2 as D (6 bases). There are 15 residues in the CDR3. From germline, CDR1 is SQVTM and CDR2 ANQGSEA. V lost 3 bases and J lost 7, with 22 bases in between.

The chain carries TRBV29-1 and TRBJ2-7, with a weak D call TRBD1 (6 bases). With 6 bases removed from V and 4 bases from J, the gap between germline ends came to 13 bases. CDR1 SQVTM and CDR2 ANQGSEA come from the germline V gene. The CDR3 has 12 residues. CDR3 in amino acids: CSVPGQQYEQYF. For the CDR3, the DNA is TGCAGCGTACCGGGACAACAGTACGAGCAGTACTTC.

This chain links TRBV7-8 with TRBJ1-4; D perhaps matches TRBD1 (6 bases). This CDR3 spans 15 amino acids. Per the germline V gene, CDR1 is SGHVS and CDR2 is FQNEAQ. Trimming cost V 1 base and J 8 bases, with 14 bases left between them. CDR3 residues: CASSLVTGRGEKLFF. CDR3 nucleotide sequence: TGTGCCAGCAGCTTAGTAACAGGGAGGGGCGAAAAACTGTTTTTT.

This clone was detected only a few times. The V and J genes are TRBV5-1 and TRBJ2-1, with D possibly TRBD2 on 6 matching bases. The length of the CDR3 is 15 residues. CDR1 and CDR2 from the germline V gene are SGHRS and YFSETQ. Trimming stripped 3 bases from V and 7 bases from J, with 17 bases between. CDR3 region: CASSSFGGRANEQFF. The CDR3 nucleotides read TGCGCCAGCAGCTCCTTCGGGGGTAGAGCTAATGAGCAGTTCTTC.

The chain carries TRBV4-3 and TRBJ1-1; weak D call: TRBD1 (5 bases). The CDR3 is made up of 14 amino acids. Deletions cut 1 base from V and 3 bases from J, with 9 bases between. CDR1 and CDR2 from the germline V gene are LGHNA and YSLEER. CDR3 residues: CASSQAGGDTEAFF. CDR3 nucleotides: TGCGCCAGCAGCCAAGCTGGAGGGGACACTGAAGCTTTCTTT.

CDR3 bases: TGTGCCAGCAGCCCATATGGCCTGGGGAGTCCCCACGAGCAGTACTTC. Its translation: CASSPYGLGSPHEQYF. The gene calls are TRBV5-8 and TRBJ2-7, with TRBD2 as a possible D gene (5 bases). The CDR3 extends over 16 amino acids. V lost 4 bases to trimming and J lost 5 bases, with 22 bases between them. Germline CDR1 SGHTS, CDR2 YDEGEE. Filled out from reference TRBV5-8 and TRBJ2-7, the complete variable domain reads EAGVTQSPTHLIKTRGQQATLRCSPISGHTSVYWYQQALGLGLQFLLWYDEGEERNRGNFPPRFSGRQFPNYSSELNVNALELEDSALYLCASSPYGLGSPHEQYFGPGTRLTVT.

The chain carries TRBV29-1 and TRBJ2-6; D remains ambiguous. The CDR3 runs 16 residues. V was shortened by 0 bases and J by 0 bases, with 9 bases between the two germline ends. From germline, CDR1 is SQVTM and CDR2 ANQGSEA. CDR3 amino acids: CSVEDVHTSGANVLTF. The CDR3 region has the DNA TGCAGCGTTGAAGATGTACACACCTCTGGGGCCAACGTCCTGACTTTC.

Written as DNA, the CDR3 is TGCGCCAGCAGCTTGATCCCTCGACAGTGGGCCTCCTACGAGCAGTACTTC. It encodes CASSLIPRQWASYEQYF. The chain recombines TRBV5-1 with TRBJ2-7; possible D gene TRBD1, 5 bases. This CDR3 is 17 amino acids long. Germline V gene lookup returns CDR1 SGHRS and CDR2 YFSETQ. V shed 1 base and J shed 0 bases, with 17 bases lying between them.

V and J are TRBV7-2 and TRBJ2-7; 13 nucleotides match TRBD2. Germline V gives CDR1 SGHTA, CDR2 FQGNSA. The CDR3 contains 15 residues. Trimming took 0 bases from V and 6 from J; bases not matched to a gene: 2. The CDR3, as DNA: TGTGCCAGCAGCTTAGCAGGGACTAGCGGGACCGAGCAGTACTTC. Amino acids: CASSLAGTSGTEQYF.

The gene calls are TRBV5-6 and TRBJ1-2; TRBD1 matches 12 bases. The ends lost 0 bases at V and 14 bases at J; junction bases unmatched: 11. CDR3 size: 15 residues. Germline V CDR1 and CDR2: SGHDT, YYEEEE. The CDR3 nucleotides read TGTGCCAGCAGCTTGGGGGGACAGGGGGCGAATCGTGAAACCTTC. Translating it yields CASSLGGQGANRETF.

This clone was observed a few times. The rearrangement links TRBV9 to TRBJ1-2; 7 nucleotides align to TRBD1. Per the germline V gene, CDR1 is SGDLS and CDR2 is YYNGEE. V trimming: 3 bases; J trimming: 1 base; junction bases outside the gene matches: 6. The CDR3 spans 15 residues. CDR3 nucleotides: TGTGCCAGCAGCGCGGGACAGTCCCTTAACTATGGCTACACCTTC. This translates into CASSAGQSLNYGYTF.

V gene TRBV11-2 combines with J gene TRBJ2-7; 7 nucleotides agree with TRBD2. CDR1 is SGHAT, CDR2 FQNNGV, per germline. Trimming cost V 9 bases and J 3 bases; bases outside gene matches: 17. The CDR3 is made up of 16 amino acids. CDR3 amino acids: CASIQQAGRVDYEQYF. The CDR3 bases are TGTGCCAGTATACAGCAGGCGGGGAGGGTAGACTACGAGCAGTACTTC.

The chain has TRBV28 and TRBJ2-3; TRBD2 agrees at 8 bases. The ends lost 3 bases at V and 4 bases at J; junction bases unmatched: 12. Germline assignment: CDR1 MDHEN and CDR2 SYDVKM. The CDR3 contains 17 residues. The CDR3 DNA sequence: TGTGCCAGCAGTTTCCTAACTCTGACTAGCGCAGCAGATACGCAGTATTTT. Encoded protein: CASSFLTLTSAADTQYF.

The V gene is TRBV14, the J gene TRBJ2-5; D gene unclear. Germline V lookup: CDR1 SGHDN, CDR2 FVKESK. The V and J ends lost 1 base and 7 bases respectively, with 10 bases between them. The CDR3 has 13 amino acids. The CDR3 here is CASSQAFIGTQYF. CDR3 bases: TGTGCCAGCAGCCAAGCATTTATCGGGACCCAGTACTTC.